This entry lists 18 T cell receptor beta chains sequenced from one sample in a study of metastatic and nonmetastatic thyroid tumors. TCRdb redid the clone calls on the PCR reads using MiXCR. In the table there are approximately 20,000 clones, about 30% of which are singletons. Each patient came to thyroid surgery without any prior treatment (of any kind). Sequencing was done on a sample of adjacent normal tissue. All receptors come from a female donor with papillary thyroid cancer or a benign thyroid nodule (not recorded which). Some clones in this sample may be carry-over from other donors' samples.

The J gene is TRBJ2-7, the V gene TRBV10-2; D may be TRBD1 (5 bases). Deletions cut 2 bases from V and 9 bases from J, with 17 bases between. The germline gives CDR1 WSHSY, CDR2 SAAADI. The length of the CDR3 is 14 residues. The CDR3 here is CASSESLGQYGQYF. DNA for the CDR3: TGCGCCAGCAGTGAGAGTTTGGGGCAATATGGGCAGTACTTC.

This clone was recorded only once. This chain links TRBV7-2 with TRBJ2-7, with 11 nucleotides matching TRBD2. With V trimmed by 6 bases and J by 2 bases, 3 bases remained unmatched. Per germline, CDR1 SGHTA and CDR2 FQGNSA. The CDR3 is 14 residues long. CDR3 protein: CASRVSGGAYEQYF. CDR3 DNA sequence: TGTGCCAGCAGGGTTAGCGGGGGGGCCTACGAGCAGTACTTC.

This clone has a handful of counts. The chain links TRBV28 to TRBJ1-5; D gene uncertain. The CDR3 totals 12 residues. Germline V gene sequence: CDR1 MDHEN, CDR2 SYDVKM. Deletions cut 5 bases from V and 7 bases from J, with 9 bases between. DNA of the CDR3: TGTGCCAGCAGTAGAAGGTTGCAGCCCCAGCATTTT. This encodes CASSRRLQPQHF.

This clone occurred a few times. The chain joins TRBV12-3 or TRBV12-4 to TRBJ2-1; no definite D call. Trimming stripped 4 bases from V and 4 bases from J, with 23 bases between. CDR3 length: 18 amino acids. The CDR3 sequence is CASSSPLGPTLPYNEQFF. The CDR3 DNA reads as TGTGCCAGCAGTTCCCCCCTAGGGCCGACCTTACCTTACAATGAGCAGTTCTTC.

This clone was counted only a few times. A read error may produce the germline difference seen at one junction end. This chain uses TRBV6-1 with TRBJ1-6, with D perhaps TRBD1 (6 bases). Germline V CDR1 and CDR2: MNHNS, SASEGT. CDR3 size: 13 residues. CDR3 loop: CASRGRINSPLHF. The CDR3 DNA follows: TGTGCTAGCAGGGGACGAATCAATTCACCCCTCCACTTT.

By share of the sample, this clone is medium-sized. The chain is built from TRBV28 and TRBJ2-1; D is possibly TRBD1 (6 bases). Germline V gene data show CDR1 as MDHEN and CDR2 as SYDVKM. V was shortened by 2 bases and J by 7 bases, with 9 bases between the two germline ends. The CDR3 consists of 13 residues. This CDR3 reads CASSLPRGNEQFF. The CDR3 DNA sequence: TGTGCCAGCAGTTTACCCAGGGGAAATGAGCAGTTCTTC.

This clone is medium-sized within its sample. The CDR3, as DNA: TGTGCCAGTAGTCCCCGACAGGCCAGCTCCTACGAGCAGTACTTC. Its translation: CASSPRQASSYEQYF. The V gene is TRBV19, the J gene TRBJ2-7, with a possible D match to TRBD1 (6 bases). V was pared by 5 bases and J by 0 bases, with 14 bases between. The CDR3 runs to 15 residues. Germline CDR1 is LNHDA and CDR2 is SQIVND (reference sequence).

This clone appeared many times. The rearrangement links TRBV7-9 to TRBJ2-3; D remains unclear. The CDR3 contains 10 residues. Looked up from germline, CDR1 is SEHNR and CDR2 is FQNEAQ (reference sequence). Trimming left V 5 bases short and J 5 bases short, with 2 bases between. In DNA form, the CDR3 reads TGTGCCAGCAGCGGAGATACGCAGTATTTT. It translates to CASSGDTQYF.

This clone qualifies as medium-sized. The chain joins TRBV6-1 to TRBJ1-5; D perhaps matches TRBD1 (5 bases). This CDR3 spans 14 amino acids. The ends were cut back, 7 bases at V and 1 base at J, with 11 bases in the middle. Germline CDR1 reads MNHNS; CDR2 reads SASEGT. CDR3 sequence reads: CASMAGLSNQPQHF. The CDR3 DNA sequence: TGTGCCAGCATGGCAGGGTTAAGCAATCAGCCCCAGCATTTT.

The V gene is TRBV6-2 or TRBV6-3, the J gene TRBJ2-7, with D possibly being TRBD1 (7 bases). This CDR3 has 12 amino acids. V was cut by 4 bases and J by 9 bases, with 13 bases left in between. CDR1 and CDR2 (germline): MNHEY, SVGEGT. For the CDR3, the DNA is TGTGCCAGCAGTTCTCACAGGGGAGGGCAGTACTTC. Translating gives CASSSHRGGQYF.

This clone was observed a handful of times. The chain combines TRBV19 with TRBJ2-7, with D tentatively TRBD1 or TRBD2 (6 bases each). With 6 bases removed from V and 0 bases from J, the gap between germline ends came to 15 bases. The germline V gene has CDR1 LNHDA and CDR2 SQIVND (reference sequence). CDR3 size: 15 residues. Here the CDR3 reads CASRPGAGSSYEQYF. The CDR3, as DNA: TGTGCCAGTAGACCGGGGGCTGGAAGCTCCTACGAGCAGTACTTC.

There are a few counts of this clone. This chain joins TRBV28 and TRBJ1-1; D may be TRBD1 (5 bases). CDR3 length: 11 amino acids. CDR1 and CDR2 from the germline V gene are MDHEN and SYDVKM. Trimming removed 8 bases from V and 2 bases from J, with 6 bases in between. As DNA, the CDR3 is TGTGCCAGCGGGGCCAACACTGAAGCTTTCTTT. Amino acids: CASGANTEAFF.

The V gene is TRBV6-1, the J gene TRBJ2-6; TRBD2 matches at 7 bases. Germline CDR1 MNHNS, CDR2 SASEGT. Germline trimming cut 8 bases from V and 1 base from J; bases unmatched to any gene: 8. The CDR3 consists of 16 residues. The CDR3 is CASQIQAGSGANVLTF. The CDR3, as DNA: TGTGCCAGCCAGATTCAAGCGGGATCTGGGGCCAACGTCCTGACTTTC.

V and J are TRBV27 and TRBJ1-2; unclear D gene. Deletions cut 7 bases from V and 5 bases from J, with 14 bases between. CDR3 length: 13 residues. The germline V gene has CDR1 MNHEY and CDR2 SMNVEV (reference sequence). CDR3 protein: CASNPNGYYGYTF. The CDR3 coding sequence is TGTGCCAGCAATCCGAACGGGTATTATGGCTACACCTTC.

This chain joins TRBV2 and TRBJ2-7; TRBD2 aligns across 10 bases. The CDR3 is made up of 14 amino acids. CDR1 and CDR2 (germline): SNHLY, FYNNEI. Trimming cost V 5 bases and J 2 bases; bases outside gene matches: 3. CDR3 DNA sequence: TGTGCCAGCAGTCTAGCGGGGGATCCCTACGAGCAGTACTTC. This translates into CASSLAGDPYEQYF.

CDR3 nucleotide sequence: TGTGCCAGCAGCCAAGGAACTAGCGGAAGAGGAGATACGCAGTATTTT. Translation gives CASSQGTSGRGDTQYF. The gene calls are TRBV3-1 and TRBJ2-3, with TRBD2 matching over 8 bases. CDR1 is LGHDT and CDR2 is YNNKEL in the germline V gene (reference sequence). The V gene end was trimmed by 1 base and the J gene end by 5 bases; junction bases not matched to a gene: 8. The CDR3 runs 16 residues.

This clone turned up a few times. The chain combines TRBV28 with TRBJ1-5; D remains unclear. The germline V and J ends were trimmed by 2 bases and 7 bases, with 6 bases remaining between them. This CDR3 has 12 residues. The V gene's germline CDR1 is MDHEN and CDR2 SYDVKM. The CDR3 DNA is TGTGCCAGCAGTTTAACCAAACAGCCCCAGCATTTT. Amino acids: CASSLTKQPQHF.

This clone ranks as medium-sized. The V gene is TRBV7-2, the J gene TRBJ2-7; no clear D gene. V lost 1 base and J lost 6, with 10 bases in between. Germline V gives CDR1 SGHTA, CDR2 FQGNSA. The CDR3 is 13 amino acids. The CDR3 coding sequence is TGTGCCAGCAGCTTAGATTGGAATGGCGAGCAGTACTTC. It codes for CASSLDWNGEQYF.